One and the same sample provided the 18 T cell receptor beta chains below, sequenced in a study of blood T cell repertoires in COVID-19. TCRdb's table, derived via immunoSEQ multiplex PCR, lists solely in-frame clones and lacks some. The sample holds roughly 200,000 clones, approximately 90% seen once. Source material: peripheral blood. These receptors were obtained from a woman in her twenties or thirties with acute or convalescent COVID-19.

The chain couples TRBV7-9 to TRBJ1-3, with D maybe TRBD1 (6 bases). V was cut by 6 bases and J by 0 bases, with 12 bases left in between. Germline V lookup: CDR1 SEHNR, CDR2 FQNEAQ (reference sequence). This CDR3 contains 15 residues. The CDR3 DNA reads TGTGCCAGCAGATCAGGGGCCAACTCTGGAAACACCATATATTTT. This codes for CASRSGANSGNTIYF. The complete variable domain, with remaining parts taken from reference TRBV7-9 and TRBJ1-3, reads DTGVSQNPRHKITKRGQNVTFRCDPISEHNRLYWYRQTLGQGPEFLTYFQNEAQLEKSRLLSDRFSAERPKGSFSTLEIQRTEQGDSAMYLCASRSGANSGNTIYFGEGSWLTVV.

CDR3 nucleotide sequence: TGTGCCAGCAGTTATTCCCCGGCGGGAGAGACCCAGTACTTC. Residues: CASSYSPAGETQYF. The chain recombines TRBV6-5 with TRBJ2-5, with D maybe TRBD2 (5 bases). Trimming left V 3 bases short and J 4 bases short, with 12 bases between. There are 14 residues in the CDR3. Germline values: CDR1 MNHEY, CDR2 SVGAGI.

The chain is built from TRBV28 and TRBJ2-2, with a weak D call TRBD1 (6 bases). Germline CDR1 is MDHEN and CDR2 is SYDVKM. This CDR3 contains 17 residues. Trimming took off 7 bases at V and 3 bases at J, with 21 bases between the two ends. CDR3 sequence (DNA): TGTGCCAGCACCCTGTCAGGGCAGGGGACCGACACCGGGGAGCTGTTTTTT. Translating gives CASTLSGQGTDTGELFF.

Details on this clone: The same CDR3 arises from other DNA sequences in this sample as well. CDR3 sequence reads: CASSLRGYEQYF. The CDR3 DNA sequence: TGTGCCAGCAGTTTGCGGGGCTACGAGCAGTACTTC. The rearrangement joins TRBV28 to TRBJ2-7, with TRBD2 as a possible D gene (6 bases). The CDR3 length is 12 residues. Per germline, CDR1 MDHEN and CDR2 SYDVKM. The V and J ends lost 3 bases and 3 bases respectively, with 6 bases between them.

The V call is TRBV2, the J call TRBJ2-5; unclear D gene. Germline V CDR1 and CDR2: SNHLY, FYNNEI. The CDR3 has 12 residues. Trimming took off 6 bases at V and 5 bases at J, with 10 bases between the two ends. The DNA of the CDR3 is TGTGCCAGCAGGTCAGAGGTGGAGACCCAGTACTTC. It translates to CASRSEVETQYF. The full variable domain, its missing parts supplied by reference TRBV2 and TRBJ2-5, is EPEVTQTPSHQVTQMGQEVILRCVPISNHLYFYWYRQILGQKVEFLVSFYNNEISEKSEIFDDQFSVERPDGSNFTLKIRSTKLEDSAMYFCASRSEVETQYFGPGTRLLVL.

The chain joins TRBV7-6 to TRBJ1-4; D is ambiguous. CDR3 length: 13 residues. Germline V gene sequence: CDR1 SGHVS, CDR2 FNYEAQ. V dropped 5 bases and J dropped 5 bases, with 9 bases sitting between them. The CDR3 DNA sequence: TGTGCCAGCAGCCGAAGCCGGAATGAAAAACTGTTTTTT. It is translated as CASSRSRNEKLFF.

V and J are TRBV11-1 and TRBJ2-1, with TRBD2 matching over 10 bases. The CDR3 runs to 15 residues. CDR1 and CDR2 (germline): SGHAT, FQDESV (reference sequence). The junction had 8 bases not matched to a gene; V was cut back by 2 bases and J by 10 bases. The CDR3 DNA follows: TGTGCCAGCAGCTTATCAAGCGGGAGGGTGCGGGAGCAGTTCTTC. Encoded protein: CASSLSSGRVREQFF.

V gene TRBV21-1 combines with J gene TRBJ2-5; TRBD1 was called by the table and not checked on the DNA. TRBV21-1 counts as a pseudogene. The CDR3 is made up of 15 amino acids. The CDR3 DNA sequence: TGTGCCAACATTCCTCGGGACAGGGGGCAGCAGACCCAGTACTTC. It yields the protein CANIPRDRGQQTQYF.

The rearrangement uses TRBV28 and TRBJ1-1, with 8 bases identical to TRBD1. The V gene's germline CDR1 is MDHEN and CDR2 SYDVKM. CDR3 length equals 15 residues. V was clipped by 5 bases and J by 6 bases; unmatched bases: 11. CDR3 region: CASSQIQGARAEAFF. As DNA, the CDR3 is TGTGCCAGCAGTCAAATCCAGGGGGCTAGGGCTGAAGCTTTCTTT.

Here the CDR3 DNA reads TGCGCCAGCAGCCCGTTTGGGGACAGGGGGCCCCAGTCCACTGAAGCTTTCTTT. Translating it yields CASSPFGDRGPQSTEAFF. The chain links TRBV5-1 to TRBJ1-1; TRBD1 matches at 12 bases. The CDR3 sequence is 18 residues long. Germline lookup yields CDR1 SGHRS and CDR2 YFSETQ. V lost 4 bases to trimming and J lost 4 bases; unmatched junction nucleotides: 14.

The count of this clone is one. The gene calls are TRBV2 and TRBJ2-3; 12 bases are shared with TRBD2. The germline CDR1 and CDR2 sequences are SNHLY and FYNNEI. CDR3 length: 15 residues. J was trimmed by 6 bases and V by 6 bases; bases with no gene match: 7. The CDR3 coding sequence is TGTGCCAGCAGGGTACTAGCGGGAGGCGGGGATACGCAGTATTTT. Its protein is CASRVLAGGGDTQYF.

The rearrangement links TRBV3-1 (or the pseudogene TRBV3-2) to TRBJ2-5; tentatively, D is TRBD2 (6 bases). CDR1 is LGHDT and CDR2 is YNNKEL in the germline V gene (reference sequence). This CDR3 region has 14 residues. Deletions cut 4 bases from V and 4 bases from J, with 13 bases between. The CDR3 nucleotides are TGTGCCAGCAGCCTCGAGGGAGGTGGAGAGACCCAGTACTTC. The encoded protein is CASSLEGGGETQYF.

This clone was observed a handful of times. The chain uses TRBV5-1 and TRBJ2-7; perhaps TRBD2 as D (5 bases). CDR3 size: 13 residues. Between the trimmed V and J ends, which lost 6 bases and 6 bases, there was a span of 16 bases. Germline V gives CDR1 SGHRS, CDR2 YFSETQ. The CDR3 DNA reads TGCGCCAGCAAGCGGCAGGACGGTGGCGAGCAGTACTTC. Its translation is CASKRQDGGEQYF.

V gene TRBV4-2 combines with J gene TRBJ2-1, with 8 nucleotides matching TRBD2. The CDR3 spans 16 residues. In germline, CDR1 is LGHNA, CDR2 YNFKEQ. Losses at the gene ends were 5 bases for V and 0 bases for J; bases not matched to a gene: 6. The CDR3 bases are TGTGCCAGCAGCAGAAACGCGGGAGGCTCCTACAATGAGCAGTTCTTC. Protein: CASSRNAGGSYNEQFF.

The rearrangement links TRBV11-2 to TRBJ1-4; the D is unclear. Germline V gene data show CDR1 as SGHAT and CDR2 as FQNNGV. The CDR3 runs to 16 residues. Between the trimmed V and J ends, which lost 2 bases and 4 bases, there was a span of 14 bases. This chain's CDR3 is CASSLSPWQNNEKLFF. CDR3 DNA: TGTGCCAGCAGCTTATCCCCCTGGCAAAATAATGAAAAACTGTTTTTT.

CDR3 residues: CATSDLGAGEETQYF. The CDR3 DNA reads as TGTGCCACCAGTGATCTGGGGGCGGGTGAAGAGACCCAGTACTTC. The chain couples TRBV24-1 to TRBJ2-5, with a possible D match to TRBD1 (6 bases). V lost 3 bases to trimming and J lost 3 bases, with 13 bases between them. CDR3 length equals 15 residues. Germline CDR1 and CDR2: KGHDR and SFDVKD.

J is TRBJ1-1 and V is TRBV2; D uncertain. This CDR3 spans 13 amino acids. V lost 10 bases and J lost 0, with 12 bases in between. Germline-derived CDR1 and CDR2 are SNHLY and FYNNEI. The CDR3 DNA reads as TGTGCCACGCAGTCGAGGTTGAACACTGAAGCTTTCTTT. Translating it yields CATQSRLNTEAFF.

V is TRBV28 and J is TRBJ1-2, with no clear D. This CDR3 is built from 12 residues. Trimming removed 5 bases at V and 0 bases at J, with 4 bases between. The V gene's germline CDR1 is MDHEN and CDR2 SYDVKM. The CDR3 nucleotides are TGTGCCAGCAGTCCCGCTAACTATGGCTACACCTTC. Its translation is CASSPANYGYTF.